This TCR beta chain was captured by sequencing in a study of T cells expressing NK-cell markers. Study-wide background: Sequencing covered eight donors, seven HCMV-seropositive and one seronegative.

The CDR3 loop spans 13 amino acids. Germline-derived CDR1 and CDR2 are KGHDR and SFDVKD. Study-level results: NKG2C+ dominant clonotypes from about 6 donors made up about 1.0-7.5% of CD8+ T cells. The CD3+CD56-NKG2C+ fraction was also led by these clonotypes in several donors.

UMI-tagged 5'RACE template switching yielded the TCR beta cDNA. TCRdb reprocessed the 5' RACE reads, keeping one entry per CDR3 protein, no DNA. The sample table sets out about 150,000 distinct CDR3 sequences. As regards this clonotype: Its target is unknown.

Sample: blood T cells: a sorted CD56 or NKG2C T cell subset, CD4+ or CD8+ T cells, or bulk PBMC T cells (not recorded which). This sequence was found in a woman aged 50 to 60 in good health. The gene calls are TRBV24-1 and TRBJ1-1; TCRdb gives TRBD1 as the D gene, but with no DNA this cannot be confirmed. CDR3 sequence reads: CATSDWTGSEAFF.